This section outlines one T cell receptor (beta chain) sequence together with its context. This sample is part of a study of blood T cell repertoires in COVID-19. For the study at large: The analysed material was cDNA or gDNA that came from T cells, B-cell-depleted T cells, or PBMCs.

CDR3 length: 13 residues. The junction had 0 bases not matched to a gene; V was cut back by 2 bases and J by 3 bases. CDR1 is MNHEY and CDR2 is SVGAGI in the germline V gene. Original processing notes: Estimation of nucleated cell counts relied on the amplification of reference gene primers. Produced via immunoSEQ multiplex PCR; TCRdb's table is partial and in-frame only. That table gives V, J and clone size, and the DNA gave D and trimming. The sample includes hundreds of thousands of clones, around 89% of them seen just once. Study members were between roughly 18 and 100 years old and lived in 24 US regions.

V gene TRBV6-5 combines with J gene TRBJ1-1; 7 bases line up with TRBD1. Material: PBMCs or T cells enriched from blood (not recorded which). The receptor was derived from a man between 18 and 29 years old who had recovered from COVID-19. Written as DNA, the CDR3 is TGTGCCAGCAGTTACGGACAGGACACTGAAGCTTTCTTT. This encodes CASSYGQDTEAFF.